The 30 T cell receptor beta chains below all came from one sample that was sequenced in a study of blood T cell repertoires in COVID-19. Method: immunoSEQ multiplex PCR; TCRdb's copy keeps in-frame clones and lacks some. The sample consists of about 210,000 clones, approximately 90% of them appearing once. Sequenced: peripheral blood. These receptors originate from a woman in her 40s with acute or convalescent COVID-19.

V and J are TRBV11-2 and TRBJ2-5; D is perhaps TRBD2 (6 bases). The germline CDR1 and CDR2 sequences are SGHAT and FQNNGV. CDR3 length: 17 residues. Trimming shortened V by 5 bases and J by 2 bases, and 21 bases separated the two germline ends. CDR3 sequence: CASSPRRRADGQETQYF. The CDR3 DNA sequence: TGTGCCAGCAGCCCCCGGAGGAGGGCAGATGGGCAAGAGACCCAGTACTTC.

The chain joins TRBV18 to TRBJ1-5; D gene unclear. The V and J ends lost 1 base and 8 bases respectively, with 9 bases between them. The germline V gene has CDR1 KGHSH and CDR2 LQKENI. This CDR3 has 13 amino acids. The CDR3 spells CASSPRLSEPQHF. For the CDR3, the DNA is TGTGCCAGCTCACCACGTTTGTCCGAGCCCCAGCATTTT. Supplemented by reference TRBV18 and TRBJ1-5, the full variable domain reads NAGVMQNPRHLVRRRGQEARLRCSPMKGHSHVYWYRQLPEEGLKFMVYLQKENIIDESGMPKERFSAEFPKEGPSILRIQQVVRGDSAAYFCASSPRLSEPQHFGDGTRLSIL.

V gene TRBV5-4 combines with J gene TRBJ2-1; D might be TRBD2 (5 bases). This CDR3 has 19 amino acids. Trimming took off 7 bases at V and 0 bases at J, with 26 bases between the two ends. CDR1 and CDR2 (germline): SGHNT, YYREEE (reference sequence). This chain's CDR3 is CASRPLPGEGASSYNEQFF. CDR3 sequence (DNA): TGTGCCAGCCGACCTTTGCCCGGTGAGGGTGCTAGCTCCTACAATGAGCAGTTCTTC.

This clone has a single count. The chain is built from TRBV3-1 (or the pseudogene TRBV3-2) and TRBJ1-3, with D possibly being TRBD1 (6 bases). CDR3 size: 16 residues. V lost 4 bases, J lost 1 base, and 14 bases lay in between. Germline V lookup: CDR1 LGHDT, CDR2 YNNKEL (reference sequence). This CDR3 reads CASSRYIQGSGNTIYF. In nucleotides, the CDR3 is TGTGCCAGCAGCCGATATATACAGGGTTCTGGAAACACCATATATTTT.

This clone has just one count. V gene TRBV4-1 combines with J gene TRBJ2-5; TRBD2 is a possible D gene (5 bases). Trimming stripped 0 bases from V and 1 base from J, with 12 bases between. CDR1 is MGHRA, CDR2 YSYEKL, per germline. This CDR3 spans 16 amino acids. CDR3 bases: TGCGCCAGCAGCCAAGACCGATTTGGGAGCCAAGAGACCCAGTACTTC. Its protein is CASSQDRFGSQETQYF.

This clone was recorded only once. This chain connects TRBV30 to TRBJ1-2; perhaps TRBD1 as D (5 bases). The germline V and J ends were trimmed by 2 bases and 4 bases, with 17 bases remaining between them. Germline lookup yields CDR1 GTSNPN and CDR2 SVGIG (reference sequence). This CDR3 has 15 residues. CDR3 sequence reads: CAWSPGQGIRYGYTF. In nucleotides, the CDR3 is TGTGCCTGGAGTCCTGGGCAGGGAATTCGCTATGGCTACACCTTC.

The chain combines TRBV19 with TRBJ2-4; 9 bases agree with TRBD1. Germline CDR1 LNHDA, CDR2 SQIVND (reference sequence). The CDR3 loop spans 16 amino acids. V shed 4 bases and J 6 bases; nucleotides not matched to a gene: 10. DNA for the CDR3: TGTGCCAGTAGTACCGGACAGGGGCTAGATAGAAACATTCAGTACTTC. Translated: CASSTGQGLDRNIQYF.

V gene TRBV6-6 combines with J gene TRBJ1-1; D is uncertain. The germline V gene encodes CDR1 MNHNY and CDR2 SVGAGI (reference sequence). Between the trimmed V and J ends, which lost 5 bases and 1 base, there was a span of 8 bases. The CDR3 consists of 13 residues. The CDR3 nucleotides are TGTGCCAGCAGTGCCGACTGGAACACTGAAGCTTTCTTT. The encoded protein is CASSADWNTEAFF.

This clone was seen just once. This chain joins TRBV5-1 and TRBJ2-3; 8 bases agree with TRBD2. Germline CDR1 SGHRS, CDR2 YFSETQ. V shed 3 bases and J 4 bases; nucleotides not matched to a gene: 7. The CDR3 contains 15 residues. The CDR3 nucleotides read TGCGCCAGCAGCTATTTAGCGGGGATGGCAGATACGCAGTATTTT. This translates into CASSYLAGMADTQYF.

The V call is TRBV18, the J call TRBJ1-1; 7 bases are a match to TRBD1. J lost 4 bases, V lost 3 bases, and 8 bases had no gene match. Germline V lookup: CDR1 KGHSH, CDR2 LQKENI. CDR3 size: 15 residues. CDR3 DNA: TGTGCCAGCTCACCTTGGACAGGCGGAGGCACTGAAGCTTTCTTT. The encoded protein is CASSPWTGGGTEAFF. The full variable domain, rest sourced from reference TRBV18 and TRBJ1-1, is NAGVMQNPRHLVRRRGQEARLRCSPMKGHSHVYWYRQLPEEGLKFMVYLQKENIIDESGMPKERFSAEFPKEGPSILRIQQVVRGDSAAYFCASSPWTGGGTEAFFGQGTRLTVV.

V and J are TRBV7-3 and TRBJ1-1; unclear D gene. This CDR3 contains 13 residues. Germline V lookup: CDR1 SGHTA, CDR2 FQGTGA. V lost 4 bases, J lost 0 bases, and 6 bases lay in between. CDR3 loop: CASSSQVNTEAFF. The CDR3 DNA is TGTGCCAGCAGCTCCCAGGTGAACACTGAAGCTTTCTTT.

This clone appeared a single time. The chain joins TRBV30 to TRBJ1-4; D is possibly TRBD1 (5 bases). CDR1 and CDR2 from the germline V gene are GTSNPN and SVGIG (reference sequence). The CDR3 totals 12 residues. V lost 2 bases and J lost 8, with 9 bases in between. This CDR3 reads CAWSRGREKLFF. CDR3 nucleotides: TGTGCCTGGAGTAGGGGTCGGGAAAAACTGTTTTTT. The full variable domain, its missing parts supplied by reference TRBV30 and TRBJ1-4, is SQTIHQWPATLVQPVGSPLSLECTVEGTSNPNLYWYRQAAGRGLQLLFYSVGIGQISSEVPQNLSASRPQDRQFILSSKKLLLSDSGFYLCAWSRGREKLFFGSGTQLSVL.

This clone was counted between two and nine times. The gene calls are TRBV21-1 and TRBJ2-5; TRBD2 is taken as the D call from the table, unchecked against the DNA. TRBV21-1 is a known pseudogene. The CDR3 spans 15 residues. The CDR3 sequence: CASSKARERKETQYF. The CDR3 DNA reads as TGTGCCAGCAGCAAAGCGCGTGAGCGAAAAGAGACCCAGTACTTC.

This clone was seen only once. The gene calls are TRBV2 and TRBJ1-4; D not certain. This CDR3 spans 16 amino acids. Trimming pared 4 bases from V and 7 bases from J, leaving 19 bases between. Germline-derived CDR1 and CDR2 are SNHLY and FYNNEI. CDR3: CASSVSGSESGEKLFF. For the CDR3, the DNA is TGTGCCAGCAGTGTTAGCGGGTCGGAATCTGGTGAAAAACTGTTTTTT.

This clone was detected a few times. The DNA for the CDR3 is TGTGCCAGCAGCTTAGCTGGCGGCGGGGAGCTGTTTTTT. Translation: CASSLAGGGELFF. The J gene is TRBJ2-2, the V gene TRBV7-9; D is ambiguous. With 0 bases removed from V and 7 bases from J, the gap between germline ends came to 6 bases. Germline V lookup: CDR1 SEHNR, CDR2 FQNEAQ (reference sequence). This CDR3 has 13 residues.

To note about this clone: Other DNA variants within this sample encode the same CDR3. V and J are TRBV24-1 and TRBJ1-4; TRBD1 agrees at 9 bases. CDR3 size: 15 residues. V lost 3 bases and J lost 6; bases outside the gene matches: 4. Germline CDR1 KGHDR, CDR2 SFDVKD. The CDR3 DNA sequence: TGTGCCACCAGTGATCCGGGACAGGGAGATGAAAAACTGTTTTTT. It yields the protein CATSDPGQGDEKLFF.

This chain links TRBV25-1 with TRBJ1-2; D remains unclear. Germline CDR1 and CDR2: MGHDK and SYGVNS. Deletions cut 1 base from V and 7 bases from J, with 16 bases between. The length of the CDR3 is 15 residues. CDR3 sequence: CASSELSHSLSGYTF. The CDR3 DNA reads TGTGCCAGCAGTGAATTAAGCCACAGCCTTTCTGGCTACACCTTC.

The genes are TRBV30 and TRBJ1-1; D is undetermined. The CDR3 loop spans 14 amino acids. Per the germline V gene, CDR1 is GTSNPN and CDR2 is SVGIG (reference sequence). V gave up 3 bases and J gave up 4 bases, with 15 bases separating them. The CDR3 sequence: CAWSRGLRTTEAFF. The CDR3 nucleotides read TGTGCCTGGAGCCGAGGGTTGAGAACCACTGAAGCTTTCTTT. The full variable domain, in which reference TRBV30 and TRBJ1-1 provide the parts outside the CDR3, is SQTIHQWPATLVQPVGSPLSLECTVEGTSNPNLYWYRQAAGRGLQLLFYSVGIGQISSEVPQNLSASRPQDRQFILSSKKLLLSDSGFYLCAWSRGLRTTEAFFGQGTRLTVV.

The chain employs TRBV3-1 (or the pseudogene TRBV3-2) and TRBJ2-4; 7 bases are a match to TRBD1. The CDR3 length is 15 residues. Germline trimming cut 5 bases from V and 4 bases from J; bases unmatched to any gene: 8. Germline V gives CDR1 LGHDT, CDR2 YNNKEL (reference sequence). The CDR3 DNA reads TGTGCCAGCAGCTCCCAAGGGGGCGGGAAAAACATTCAGTACTTC. This codes for CASSSQGGGKNIQYF.

The chain has TRBV6-5 and TRBJ1-6; D is undetermined. The CDR3 has 13 residues. Per the germline V gene, CDR1 is MNHEY and CDR2 is SVGAGI. As DNA, the CDR3 is TGTGGTAGCGGGGAGAACCCTAATTCACCCCTCCACTTT. It codes for CGSGENPNSPLHF.

The CDR3 spells CASSQGPGGALYAEAFF. CDR3 nucleotide sequence: TGTGCCAGCAGCCAAGGCCCAGGGGGCGCGTTGTACGCTGAAGCTTTCTTT. The chain joins TRBV14 to TRBJ1-1, with TRBD1 matching over 8 bases. V shed 1 base, J shed 6 bases, and the junction held 13 bases outside the gene matches. The germline gives CDR1 SGHDN, CDR2 FVKESK. This CDR3 has 17 amino acids.

The chain recombines TRBV5-1 with TRBJ1-2; 7 bases map to TRBD1. J was trimmed by 5 bases and V by 4 bases; bases with no gene match: 5. The CDR3 has 13 residues. CDR1 is SGHRS, CDR2 YFSETQ, per germline. The CDR3 region has the DNA TGCGCCAGCAGCCCTACAGGGGAGTATGGCTACACCTTC. This sequence encodes CASSPTGEYGYTF.

The chain uses TRBV19 and TRBJ1-2; 7 bases line up with TRBD1. Trimming removed 5 bases from V and 4 bases from J; junction bases left unmatched: 10. CDR1 is LNHDA, CDR2 SQIVND, per germline (reference sequence). The length of the CDR3 is 15 residues. The DNA for the CDR3 is TGTGCCAGTAGTCTCCTAGAGGGGGCGGGCTATGGCTACACCTTC. Translated, it gives CASSLLEGAGYGYTF. Using reference TRBV19 and TRBJ1-2 for the parts outside the CDR3, the full variable domain is DGGITQSPKYLFRKEGQNVTLSCEQNLNHDAMYWYRQDPGQGLRLIYYSQIVNDFQKGDIAEGYSVSREKKESFPLTVTSAQKNPTAFYLCASSLLEGAGYGYTFGSGTRLTVV.

The V and J genes are TRBV4-2 and TRBJ1-4, with D tentatively TRBD1 (6 bases). This CDR3 has 16 amino acids. From germline, CDR1 is LGHNA and CDR2 YNFKEQ. The germline V and J ends were trimmed by 0 bases and 6 bases, with 14 bases remaining between them. The CDR3 loop is CASSQDETGPDEKLFF. DNA of the CDR3: TGTGCCAGCAGCCAAGATGAGACAGGTCCAGATGAAAAACTGTTTTTT.

This clone was seen once. The genes are TRBV6-5 and TRBJ1-1, with D unresolved. With 6 bases removed from V and 4 bases from J, the gap between germline ends came to 12 bases. Germline V CDR1 and CDR2: MNHEY, SVGAGI. The CDR3 is made up of 13 amino acids. The CDR3 sequence is CASSPPASTEAFF. The CDR3 nucleotides read TGTGCCAGCAGCCCCCCCGCGAGCACTGAAGCTTTCTTT.

A single count supports this clone. This chain uses TRBV28 with TRBJ1-2; weak D call: TRBD1 (5 bases). V was pared by 6 bases and J by 8 bases, with 19 bases between. CDR1 and CDR2 from the germline V gene are MDHEN and SYDVKM. CDR3 size: 14 residues. CDR3 nucleotides: TGTGCCAGCAGGGAGACAGCCTCTCAGAGGGGCTACACCTTC. It encodes CASRETASQRGYTF.

CDR3 in amino acids: CASSPRTDTGNTIYF. The DNA of the CDR3 is TGTGCCAGCTCACCACGGACAGACACAGGAAACACCATATATTTT. The gene calls are TRBV18 and TRBJ1-3, with D possibly being TRBD1 (6 bases). Per the germline V gene, CDR1 is KGHSH and CDR2 is LQKENI. The V and J ends lost 1 base and 4 bases respectively, with 11 bases between them. The CDR3 is made up of 15 amino acids.

The chain couples TRBV12-5 to TRBJ2-2; D call uncertain. Germline loops: CDR1 LGHNT, CDR2 FRNRAP. V lost 0 bases, J lost 7 bases, and 6 bases lay in between. CDR3 size: 13 residues. The CDR3 loop reads CASGLVFNGELFF. In DNA form, the CDR3 reads TGTGCTAGTGGTTTGGTCTTTAACGGGGAGCTGTTTTTT.

This rearrangement joins TRBV2 to TRBJ1-6; D is possibly TRBD1 (5 bases). Germline V CDR1 and CDR2: SNHLY, FYNNEI. CDR3 size: 13 residues. Trimming removed 7 bases from V and 7 bases from J, with 11 bases in between. The CDR3 sequence is CASNQGVNSPLHF. The CDR3 DNA sequence: TGTGCCAGCAACCAGGGTGTCAATTCACCCCTCCACTTT. Together with reference TRBV2 and TRBJ1-6, the CDR3 gives the full variable domain: EPEVTQTPSHQVTQMGQEVILRCVPISNHLYFYWYRQILGQKVEFLVSFYNNEISEKSEIFDDQFSVERPDGSNFTLKIRSTKLEDSAMYFCASNQGVNSPLHFGNGTRLTVT.

The V call is TRBV5-1, the J call TRBJ2-3, with TRBD1 matching 7 bases. The CDR3 has 16 amino acids. Germline CDR1 and CDR2: SGHRS and YFSETQ. V dropped 0 bases and J dropped 3; count of bases not matched to a gene: 7. CDR3 coding DNA: TGCGCCAGCAGCTTGGCCGATAGGGGGCCGACAGATACGCAGTATTTT. This codes for CASSLADRGPTDTQYF.